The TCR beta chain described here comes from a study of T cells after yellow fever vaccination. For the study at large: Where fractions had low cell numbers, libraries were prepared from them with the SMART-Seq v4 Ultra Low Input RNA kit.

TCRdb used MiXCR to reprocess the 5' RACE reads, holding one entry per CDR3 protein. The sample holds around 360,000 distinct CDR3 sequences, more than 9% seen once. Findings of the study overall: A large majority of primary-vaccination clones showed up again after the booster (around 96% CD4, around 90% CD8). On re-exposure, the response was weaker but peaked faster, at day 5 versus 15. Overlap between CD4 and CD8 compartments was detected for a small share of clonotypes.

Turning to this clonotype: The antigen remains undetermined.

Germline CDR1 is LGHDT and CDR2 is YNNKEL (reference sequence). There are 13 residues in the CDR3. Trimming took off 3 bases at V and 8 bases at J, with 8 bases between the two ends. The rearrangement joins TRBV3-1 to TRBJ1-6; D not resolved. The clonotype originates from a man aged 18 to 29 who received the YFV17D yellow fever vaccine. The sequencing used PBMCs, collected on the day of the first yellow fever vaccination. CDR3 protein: CASSQVTDSPLHF. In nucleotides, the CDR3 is TGTGCCAGCAGCCAGGTAACAGATTCACCCCTCCACTTT.